The 27 T cell receptor beta chains in this list originate from one sample, sequenced in a study of blood T cell repertoires in COVID-19. TCRdb keeps only in-frame clones here, not all; method: immunoSEQ multiplex PCR. The repertoire holds some 330,000 clones, with under 90% as singletons. Sequenced: peripheral blood. The receptor source for this set is a woman aged 25 to 39 with COVID-19, enrolled during active disease.

The V gene is TRBV5-6, the J gene TRBJ2-3, with 7 bases that match TRBD2. The germline V gene has CDR1 SGHDT and CDR2 YYEEEE. CDR3 length: 14 amino acids. V gave up 3 bases and J gave up 5 bases; unmatched junction bases: 6. For the CDR3, the DNA is TGTGCCAGCAGCTCTCTTGGGGGGGAAGATACGCAGTATTTT. As protein: CASSSLGGEDTQYF.

The chain recombines TRBV2 with TRBJ1-1; 10 bases are a match to TRBD1. CDR1 is SNHLY, CDR2 FYNNEI, per germline. V lost 6 bases and J lost 4; bases outside the gene matches: 8. The CDR3 runs 15 residues. The CDR3 coding sequence is TGTGCCAGCAGCTACGACAGGGGGCGCAGCACTGAAGCTTTCTTT. Amino acid sequence: CASSYDRGRSTEAFF.

V is TRBV11-1 and J is TRBJ1-4; TRBD1 agrees at 9 bases. The length of the CDR3 is 16 residues. V was pared by 5 bases and J by 0 bases, with 4 bases of the junction left unmatched. Germline V lookup: CDR1 SGHAT, CDR2 FQDESV (reference sequence). CDR3 nucleotide sequence: TGTGCCAGCAGCGGGGGACAGGGAACAACTAATGAAAAACTGTTTTTT. This translates into CASSGGQGTTNEKLFF.

The chain links TRBV6-5 to TRBJ1-1, with TRBD1 identical over 10 bases. The CDR3 contains 15 residues. J gave up 5 bases and V 6 bases, and 9 bases lay outside the gene matches. Germline CDR1 and CDR2: MNHEY and SVGAGI. The CDR3 reads CASRVKDRGQTEAFF. CDR3 sequence (DNA): TGTGCCAGCAGAGTTAAAGACAGGGGGCAAACTGAAGCTTTCTTT.

The chain links TRBV7-8 to TRBJ2-7; possible D gene TRBD1, 5 bases. V was pared by 2 bases and J by 2 bases, with 10 bases between. The CDR3 has 14 residues. Germline V gives CDR1 SGHVS, CDR2 FQNEAQ. CDR3 sequence: CASSLSRQTYEQYV. Here the CDR3 DNA reads TGTGCCAGCAGCTTATCCCGACAGACCTACGAGCAGTACGTC.

The V and J genes are TRBV2 and TRBJ1-2; possible D gene TRBD1, 5 bases. Trimming took 2 bases from V and 7 from J, leaving 11 bases between them. Germline loops: CDR1 SNHLY, CDR2 FYNNEI. This CDR3 contains 13 residues. The CDR3 region is CASSEIQGTGYTF. CDR3 in DNA: TGTGCCAGCAGTGAAATCCAGGGTACTGGCTACACCTTC. The whole variable domain, filled in from reference TRBV2 and TRBJ1-2, reads EPEVTQTPSHQVTQMGQEVILRCVPISNHLYFYWYRQILGQKVEFLVSFYNNEISEKSEIFDDQFSVERPDGSNFTLKIRSTKLEDSAMYFCASSEIQGTGYTFGSGTRLTVV.

The gene calls are TRBV25-1 and TRBJ2-6; 9 bases agree with TRBD1. The V gene's germline CDR1 is MGHDK and CDR2 SYGVNS. The CDR3 covers 18 residues. The junction had 5 bases not matched to a gene; V was cut back by 0 bases and J by 2 bases. The CDR3 loop reads CASSEYKDRGAGANVLTF. The CDR3 DNA is TGTGCCAGCAGTGAATATAAAGACAGGGGGGCTGGGGCCAACGTCCTGACTTTC. The full variable domain, completed using reference TRBV25-1 and TRBJ2-6, is EADIYQTPRYLVIGTGKKITLECSQTMGHDKMYWYQQDPGMELHLIHYSYGVNSTEKGDLSSESTVSRIRTEHFPLTLESARPSHTSQYLCASSEYKDRGAGANVLTFGAGSRLTVL.

CDR3 sequence (DNA): TGTGCCAGTACCCCGTGGGGGCCGAACACTGAAGCTTTCTTT. Translation: CASTPWGPNTEAFF. The chain recombines TRBV19 with TRBJ1-1; D is possibly TRBD1 (6 bases). The V gene lost 7 bases and the J gene lost 1 base, with 13 bases spanning the gap. Germline values: CDR1 LNHDA, CDR2 SQIVND (reference sequence). This CDR3 region has 14 residues.

This clone was seen only once. V gene TRBV15 combines with J gene TRBJ1-5, with TRBD1 matching over 11 bases. The CDR3 spans 18 residues. The germline CDR1 and CDR2 sequences are LNHNV and YYDKDF (reference sequence). V dropped 2 bases and J dropped 6; count of bases not matched to a gene: 12. The CDR3 DNA reads as TGTGCCACCAGCAGACGCCTACCCTGGGACAGGGGGACTCAGCCCCAGCATTTT. This sequence encodes CATSRRLPWDRGTQPQHF.

The chain employs TRBV5-4 and TRBJ2-1, with 7 bases identical to TRBD1. The CDR3 length is 15 residues. Germline values: CDR1 SGHNT, CDR2 YYREEE (reference sequence). With 1 base clipped from V and 1 base from J, the junction kept 2 bases outside the gene matches. The CDR3 reads CASSLPRGSYNEQFF. The CDR3 DNA sequence: TGTGCCAGCAGCTTGCCCAGGGGGTCCTACAATGAGCAGTTCTTC.

This clone was found a few times. The chain links TRBV3-1 (or the pseudogene TRBV3-2) to TRBJ1-1; perhaps TRBD1 as D (5 bases). This CDR3 comprises 14 residues. The germline V and J ends were trimmed by 2 bases and 5 bases, with 12 bases remaining between them. Germline V gene lookup returns CDR1 LGHDT and CDR2 YNNKEL (reference sequence). The CDR3 reads CASSQSRVGTEAFF. The CDR3 nucleotides read TGTGCCAGCAGCCAAAGCAGGGTCGGAACTGAAGCTTTCTTT.

The chain has TRBV24-1 and TRBJ2-5, with TRBD1 as a possible D gene (5 bases). Germline lookup yields CDR1 KGHDR and CDR2 SFDVKD. The CDR3 is made up of 15 amino acids. The germline V and J ends were trimmed by 4 bases and 2 bases, with 13 bases remaining between them. The CDR3 coding sequence is TGTGCCACCAGTGACCCTAGACAGTTACAAGAGACCCAGTACTTC. Amino acid sequence: CATSDPRQLQETQYF.

The J gene is TRBJ2-7, the V gene TRBV6-5; perhaps TRBD1 as D (5 bases). This CDR3 region has 13 residues. V lost 0 bases, J lost 3 bases, and 6 bases lay in between. Germline V gives CDR1 MNHEY, CDR2 SVGAGI. The CDR3 bases are TGTGCCAGCAGTTACTCCCAGGGCTACGAGCAGTACGTC. This encodes CASSYSQGYEQYV.

This clone was found a few times. V gene TRBV5-1 combines with J gene TRBJ2-7; the D gene is possibly TRBD2 (6 bases). Trimming removed 4 bases at V and 5 bases at J, with 16 bases between. From germline, CDR1 is SGHRS and CDR2 YFSETQ. The CDR3 contains 14 residues. CDR3 sequence reads: CASSRPGTLNEQYF. DNA of the CDR3: TGCGCCAGCAGCCGGCCCGGGACTTTGAACGAGCAGTACTTC.

The chain employs TRBV11-2 and TRBJ2-3; 9 nucleotides line up with TRBD1. With V trimmed by 2 bases and J by 2 bases, 11 bases remained unmatched. CDR3 length equals 18 residues. Germline V gene data show CDR1 as SGHAT and CDR2 as FQNNGV. CDR3: CASSLRAGTGTVTDTQYF. In DNA form, the CDR3 reads TGTGCCAGCAGCTTACGGGCCGGGACAGGGACGGTCACAGATACGCAGTATTTT.

The chain links TRBV19 to TRBJ1-2, with 8 nucleotides matching TRBD1. V gave up 3 bases and J gave up 5 bases; unmatched junction bases: 11. Germline V gene lookup returns CDR1 LNHDA and CDR2 SQIVND (reference sequence). The CDR3 is made up of 16 amino acids. The chain's CDR3 is CASSMQGARFSYGYTF. CDR3 DNA: TGTGCCAGTAGTATGCAGGGGGCGCGTTTTTCTTATGGCTACACCTTC.

V usage is TRBV2 and J usage is TRBJ1-2; D remains unclear. The CDR3 extends over 14 amino acids. The germline V and J ends were trimmed by 0 bases and 2 bases, with 7 bases remaining between them. Germline CDR1 reads SNHLY; CDR2 reads FYNNEI. CDR3: CASSEAAVNYGYTF. DNA of the CDR3: TGTGCCAGCAGTGAAGCGGCAGTAAACTATGGCTACACCTTC.

In this sample, this clone turned up once. The chain uses TRBV2 and TRBJ1-2; TRBD1 matches 9 bases. V lost 6 bases and J lost 3; bases outside the gene matches: 8. The CDR3 contains 15 residues. Germline loops: CDR1 SNHLY, CDR2 FYNNEI. The CDR3 region is CASRPGQGGHYGYTF. The CDR3 DNA reads TGTGCCAGCAGACCGGGACAGGGAGGTCACTATGGCTACACCTTC. Drawing the rest from reference TRBV2 and TRBJ1-2, the complete variable domain is EPEVTQTPSHQVTQMGQEVILRCVPISNHLYFYWYRQILGQKVEFLVSFYNNEISEKSEIFDDQFSVERPDGSNFTLKIRSTKLEDSAMYFCASRPGQGGHYGYTFGSGTRLTVV.

The gene calls are TRBV7-9 and TRBJ2-2, with D tentatively TRBD1 (6 bases). Germline assignment: CDR1 SEHNR and CDR2 FQNEAQ (reference sequence). The V end was cut by 5 bases, the J end by 7 bases, with 11 bases between. The CDR3 totals 13 residues. The CDR3 region has the DNA TGTGCCAGCAGCCCACACAGGGTCGGGGAGCTGTTTTTT. It codes for CASSPHRVGELFF.

The chain has TRBV19 and TRBJ1-4; the match to TRBD1 covers 9 bases. Germline values: CDR1 LNHDA, CDR2 SQIVND (reference sequence). This CDR3 region has 16 residues. Trimming cost V 3 bases and J 1 base; bases outside gene matches: 3. The CDR3 bases are TGTGCCAGTAGTATGGGGACAGGGTTAACTAATGAAAAACTGTTTTTT. It translates to CASSMGTGLTNEKLFF.

This chain links TRBV3-1 (or the pseudogene TRBV3-2) with TRBJ1-1; 7 bases fit TRBD1. CDR1 and CDR2 from the germline V gene are LGHDT and YNNKEL (reference sequence). The V segment lost 1 base and the J segment 5 bases; nucleotides outside the gene matches: 4. The CDR3 has 14 residues. CDR3 nucleotide sequence: TGTGCCAGCAGCCAAGGGCGACAGGGAACTGAAGCTTTCTTT. It specifies CASSQGRQGTEAFF.

The chain employs TRBV18 and TRBJ1-3, with no clear D. CDR3 length: 16 amino acids. CDR1 and CDR2 from the germline V gene are KGHSH and LQKENI. The V end was cut by 6 bases, the J end by 0 bases, with 15 bases between. CDR3 DNA sequence: TGTGCCAGCTCGGACCGTAGGGAGAGCTCTGGAAACACCATATATTTT. This translates into CASSDRRESSGNTIYF.

This clone turned up a few times. This chain joins TRBV5-1 and TRBJ1-1; 10 bases agree with TRBD1. Looked up from germline, CDR1 is SGHRS and CDR2 is YFSETQ. Germline trimming cut 4 bases from V and 3 bases from J; bases unmatched to any gene: 3. The CDR3 is 14 residues long. The CDR3 is CASSRQGADTEAFF. CDR3 DNA sequence: TGCGCCAGCAGCCGACAGGGGGCGGACACTGAAGCTTTCTTT.

The V and J genes are TRBV28 and TRBJ2-1, with 7 bases that match TRBD1. There are 14 residues in the CDR3. Germline assignment: CDR1 MDHEN and CDR2 SYDVKM. Losses at the gene ends were 7 bases for V and 3 bases for J; bases not matched to a gene: 6. The CDR3 region has the DNA TGTGCCAGCACCCCGGCAGGGGGCTACAATGAGCAGTTCTTC. Its translation is CASTPAGGYNEQFF.

The chain combines TRBV4-1 with TRBJ2-6; 10 bases map to TRBD2. Germline CDR1 is MGHRA and CDR2 is YSYEKL. The CDR3 has 18 amino acids. J lost 1 base, V lost 2 bases, and 5 bases had no gene match. In DNA, the CDR3 is TGCGCCAGCAGCCAAAAAACTAGCGGGGAATCTGGGGCCAACGTCCTGACTTTC. Protein sequence: CASSQKTSGESGANVLTF.

The rearrangement joins TRBV5-1 to TRBJ2-2; TRBD1 matches at 7 bases. This CDR3 region has 17 residues. Germline CDR1 is SGHRS and CDR2 is YFSETQ. Germline trimming cut 2 bases from V and 2 bases from J; bases unmatched to any gene: 9. The CDR3 loop reads CASSLTPRGRNTGELFF. In DNA form, the CDR3 reads TGCGCCAGCAGCTTAACCCCCAGGGGGAGAAACACCGGGGAGCTGTTTTTT.

This clone has only one observation. V usage is TRBV20-1 and J usage is TRBJ1-1, with 11 bases lining up with TRBD1. Losses at the gene ends were 3 bases for V and 1 base for J; bases not matched to a gene: 10. There are 17 residues in the CDR3. Germline lookup yields CDR1 DFQATT and CDR2 SNEGSKA (reference sequence). CDR3 sequence: CSASTGQGAFWNTEAFF. CDR3 sequence (DNA): TGCAGTGCTAGTACTGGACAGGGGGCCTTTTGGAACACTGAAGCTTTCTTT.